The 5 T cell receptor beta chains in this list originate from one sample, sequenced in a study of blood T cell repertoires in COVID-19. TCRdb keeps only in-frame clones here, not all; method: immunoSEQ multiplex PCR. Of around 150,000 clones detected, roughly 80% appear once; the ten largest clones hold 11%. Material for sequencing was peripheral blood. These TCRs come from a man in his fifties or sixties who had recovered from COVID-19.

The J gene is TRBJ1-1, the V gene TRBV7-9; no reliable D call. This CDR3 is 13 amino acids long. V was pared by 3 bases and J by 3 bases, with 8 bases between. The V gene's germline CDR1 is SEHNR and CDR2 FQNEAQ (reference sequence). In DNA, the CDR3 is TGTGCCAGCAGCTTTGGGCGGGACACTGAAGCTTTCTTT. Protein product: CASSFGRDTEAFF. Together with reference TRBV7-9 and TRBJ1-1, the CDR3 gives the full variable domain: DTGVSQNPRHKITKRGQNVTFRCDPISEHNRLYWYRQTLGQGPEFLTYFQNEAQLEKSRLLSDRFSAERPKGSFSTLEIQRTEQGDSAMYLCASSFGRDTEAFFGQGTRLTVV.

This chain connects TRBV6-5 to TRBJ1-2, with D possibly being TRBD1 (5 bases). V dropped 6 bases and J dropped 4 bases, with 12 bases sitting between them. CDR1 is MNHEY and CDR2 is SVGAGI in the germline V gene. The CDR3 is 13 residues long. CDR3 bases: TGTGCCAGCAGCTTAGACAGCTTCTATGGCTACACCTTC. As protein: CASSLDSFYGYTF.

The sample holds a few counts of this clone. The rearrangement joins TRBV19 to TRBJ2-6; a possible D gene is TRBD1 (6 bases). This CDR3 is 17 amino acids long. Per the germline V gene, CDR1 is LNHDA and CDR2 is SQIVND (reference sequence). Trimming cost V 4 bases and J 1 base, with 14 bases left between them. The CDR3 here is CASSKGHLISGANVLTF. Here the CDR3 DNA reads TGTGCCAGTAGTAAGGGACATCTCATATCTGGGGCCAACGTCCTGACTTTC.

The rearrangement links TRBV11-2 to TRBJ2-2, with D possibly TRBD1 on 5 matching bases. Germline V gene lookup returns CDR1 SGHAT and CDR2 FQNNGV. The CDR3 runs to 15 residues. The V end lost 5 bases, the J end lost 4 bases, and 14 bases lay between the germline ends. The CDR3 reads CASSPQGVFTGELFF. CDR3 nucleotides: TGTGCCAGCAGCCCTCAAGGGGTCTTCACCGGGGAGCTGTTTTTT. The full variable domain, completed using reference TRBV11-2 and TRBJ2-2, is EAGVAQSPRYKIIEKRQSVAFWCNPISGHATLYWYQQILGQGPKLLIQFQNNGVVDDSQLPKDRFSAERLKGVDSTLKIQPAKLEDSAVYLCASSPQGVFTGELFFGEGSRLTVL.

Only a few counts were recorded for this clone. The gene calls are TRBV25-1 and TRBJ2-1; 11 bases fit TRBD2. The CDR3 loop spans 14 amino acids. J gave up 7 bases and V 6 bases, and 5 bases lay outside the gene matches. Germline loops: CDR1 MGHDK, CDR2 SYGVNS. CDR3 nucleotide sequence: TGTGCCAGCAGACCGGGACTAGCGGTTAATGAGCAGTTCTTC. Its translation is CASRPGLAVNEQFF. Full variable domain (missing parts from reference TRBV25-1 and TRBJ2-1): EADIYQTPRYLVIGTGKKITLECSQTMGHDKMYWYQQDPGMELHLIHYSYGVNSTEKGDLSSESTVSRIRTEHFPLTLESARPSHTSQYLCASRPGLAVNEQFFGPGTRLTVL.